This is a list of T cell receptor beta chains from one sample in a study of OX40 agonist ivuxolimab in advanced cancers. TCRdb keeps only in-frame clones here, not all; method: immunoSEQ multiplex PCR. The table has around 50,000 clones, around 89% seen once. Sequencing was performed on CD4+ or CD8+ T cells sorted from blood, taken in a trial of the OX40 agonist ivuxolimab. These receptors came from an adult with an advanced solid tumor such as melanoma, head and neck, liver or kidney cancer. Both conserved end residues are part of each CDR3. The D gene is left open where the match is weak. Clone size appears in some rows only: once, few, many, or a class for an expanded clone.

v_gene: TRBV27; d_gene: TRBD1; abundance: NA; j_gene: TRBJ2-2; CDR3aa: CASSFSGTGAGELFF; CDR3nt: TGTGCCAGCAGTTTCTCCGGGACAGGAGCCGGGGAGCTGTTTTTT
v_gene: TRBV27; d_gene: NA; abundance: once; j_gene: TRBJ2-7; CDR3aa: CASKPTREQISFSYEQYF; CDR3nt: TGTGCCAGCAAACCTACTCGGGAGCAAATCTCTTTCTCCTACGAGCAGTACTTC
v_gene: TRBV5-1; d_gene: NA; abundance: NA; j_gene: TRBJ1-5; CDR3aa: CASSPWPDSNQPQHF; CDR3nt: TGCGCCAGCAGCCCTTGGCCGGATAGCAATCAGCCCCAGCATTTT
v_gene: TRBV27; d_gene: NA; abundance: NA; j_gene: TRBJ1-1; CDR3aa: CASTLIPAAALSEAFF; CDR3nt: TGTGCCAGCACGCTTATCCCAGCCGCTGCCCTATCCGAAGCTTTCTTT
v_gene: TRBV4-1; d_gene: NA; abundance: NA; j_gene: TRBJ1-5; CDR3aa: CASSQGFRELAQPQHF; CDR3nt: TGCGCCAGCAGCCAAGGGTTTCGGGAATTGGCTCAGCCCCAGCATTTT
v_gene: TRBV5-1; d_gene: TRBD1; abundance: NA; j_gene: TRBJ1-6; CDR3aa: CASSLEADRGLHF; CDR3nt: TGCGCCAGCAGCTTGGAAGCGGACAGGGGACTCCACTTT
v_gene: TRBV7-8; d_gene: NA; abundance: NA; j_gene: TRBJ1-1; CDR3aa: CASNYMGGNTEAFF; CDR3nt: TGTGCCAGCAACTATATGGGCGGGAACACTGAAGCTTTCTTT
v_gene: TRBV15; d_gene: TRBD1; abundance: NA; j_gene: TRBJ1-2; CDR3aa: CATSRDTGDYGYTF; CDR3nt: TGTGCCACCAGCAGGGACACAGGGGACTATGGCTACACCTTC
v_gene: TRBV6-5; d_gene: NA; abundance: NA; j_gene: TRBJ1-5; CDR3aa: CASSRAGGGNQPQHF; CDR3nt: TGTGCCAGCAGCCGAGCCGGAGGCGGCAATCAGCCCCAGCATTTT
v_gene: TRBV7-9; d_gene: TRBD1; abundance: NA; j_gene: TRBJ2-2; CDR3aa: CASSPTWDRGRTGELFF; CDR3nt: TGTGCCAGCAGCCCTACGTGGGACAGGGGGCGGACCGGGGAGCTGTTTTTT
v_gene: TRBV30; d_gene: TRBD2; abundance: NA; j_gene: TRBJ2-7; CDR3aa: CAWSVRSGGLAEYEQYF; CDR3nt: TGTGCCTGGAGTGTACGGTCAGGGGGACTAGCGGAATACGAGCAGTACTTC
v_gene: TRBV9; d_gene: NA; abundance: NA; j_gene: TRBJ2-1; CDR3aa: CASSGTSLANEQFF; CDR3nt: TGTGCCAGCAGCGGAACTAGTCTTGCCAATGAGCAGTTCTTC
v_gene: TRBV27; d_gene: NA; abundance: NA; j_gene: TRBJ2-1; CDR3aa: CASSPRRDNEQFF; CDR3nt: TGTGCCAGCTCCCCCCGGCGCGACAATGAGCAGTTCTTC
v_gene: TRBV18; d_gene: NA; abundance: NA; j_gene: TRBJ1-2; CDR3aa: CASSPHPNYGYTF; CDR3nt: TGTGCCAGCTCACCTCATCCCAACTATGGCTACACCTTC